Below, 21 T cell receptor beta chains from the same sample are listed, as sequenced in a study of T cell responses to AZD1222 COVID-19 vaccine. TCRdb's table, derived via immunoSEQ multiplex PCR, lists solely in-frame clones and lacks some. The sample has some 160,000 clones, more than 75% seen once. Source: peripheral blood, taken 28 days after the second AZD1222 dose. The receptor set was obtained from an adult who received the AZD1222 COVID-19 vaccine.

The chain combines TRBV6-6 with TRBJ2-3; D might be TRBD2 (5 bases). The CDR3 runs to 13 residues. Germline-derived CDR1 and CDR2 are MNHNY and SVGAGI (reference sequence). The V end was cut by 5 bases, the J end by 3 bases, with 9 bases between. The CDR3 region is CASSGEGTDTQYF. As DNA, the CDR3 is TGTGCCAGCAGTGGTGAGGGAACAGATACGCAGTATTTT.

V and J are TRBV28 and TRBJ1-5; D ambiguous. Trimming removed 3 bases from V and 9 bases from J, with 9 bases in between. The V gene's germline CDR1 is MDHEN and CDR2 SYDVKM. This CDR3 contains 12 residues. This chain's CDR3 is CASSFGDPPQHF. The CDR3 nucleotides read TGTGCCAGCAGTTTTGGAGATCCGCCCCAGCATTTT. The full variable domain, its missing parts supplied by reference TRBV28 and TRBJ1-5, is DVKVTQSSRYLVKRTGEKVFLECVQDMDHENMFWYRQDPGLGLRLIYFSYDVKMKEKGDIPEGYSVSREKKERFSLILESASTNQTSMYLCASSFGDPPQHFGDGTRLSIL.

The rearrangement joins TRBV6-6 to TRBJ1-6; 8 bases are shared with TRBD1. The CDR3 loop spans 14 amino acids. The trim removed 11 bases at V and 7 bases at J, leaving 10 bases unmatched. Germline CDR1 and CDR2: MNHNY and SVGAGI (reference sequence). The CDR3: CAGRRTGNNSPLHF. In nucleotides, the CDR3 is TGTGCCGGAAGAAGGACAGGGAACAATTCACCCCTCCACTTT.

This rearrangement joins TRBV29-1 to TRBJ1-1; the D gene is possibly TRBD1 (6 bases). The germline CDR1 and CDR2 sequences are SQVTM and ANQGSEA. The CDR3 consists of 11 residues. Between the trimmed V and J ends, which lost 5 bases and 4 bases, there was a span of 8 bases. The CDR3 nucleotides are TGCAGCGTTACAGGGACCACTGAAGCTTTCTTT. It codes for CSVTGTTEAFF.

This chain uses TRBV3-1 (or the pseudogene TRBV3-2) with TRBJ2-5; tentatively, D is TRBD2 (6 bases). This CDR3 comprises 15 residues. CDR1 LGHDT and CDR2 YNNKEL come from the germline V gene (reference sequence). V dropped 8 bases and J dropped 0 bases, with 16 bases sitting between them. The CDR3 DNA is TGTGCCAGCTCCGGACTAAGTTGGTACCAAGAGACCCAGTACTTC. Residues: CASSGLSWYQETQYF.

The rearrangement joins TRBV3-1 (or the pseudogene TRBV3-2) to TRBJ2-4, with no clear D. V gave up 1 base and J gave up 3 bases, with 7 bases separating them. Germline V CDR1 and CDR2: LGHDT, YNNKEL (reference sequence). The CDR3 is 14 amino acids. The CDR3 DNA reads TGTGCCAGCAGCCAAGGTGTTGGCAAAAACATTCAGTACTTC. It is translated as CASSQGVGKNIQYF.

J is TRBJ1-4 and V is TRBV5-4, with D hard to call. This CDR3 comprises 13 residues. Trimming removed 1 base at V and 3 bases at J, with 4 bases between. Germline CDR1 and CDR2: SGHNT and YYREEE (reference sequence). The CDR3 DNA reads as TGTGCCAGCAGCTTGACAGCTAATGAAAAACTGTTTTTT. As protein: CASSLTANEKLFF.

The genes are TRBV10-1 and TRBJ1-1; D uncertain. V lost 11 bases and J lost 3, with 7 bases in between. Per germline, CDR1 WNHNN and CDR2 SYGVQD (reference sequence). The CDR3 contains 10 residues. The CDR3 nucleotides read TGCGCCGAGAGGTACACTGAAGCTTTCTTT. This codes for CAERYTEAFF.

The V call is TRBV7-8, the J call TRBJ1-6; a possible D gene is TRBD1 (6 bases). The CDR3 contains 17 residues. V was pared by 1 base and J by 7 bases, with 17 bases between. The germline V gene has CDR1 SGHVS and CDR2 FQNEAQ. The chain's CDR3 is CASSLGGRVALNSPLHF. DNA of the CDR3: TGTGCCAGCAGCTTAGGGGGGCGTGTTGCTCTGAATTCACCCCTCCACTTT. Complete variable domain (other parts from reference TRBV7-8 and TRBJ1-6): GAGVSQSPRYKVAKRGQDVALRCDPISGHVSLFWYQQALGQGPEFLTYFQNEAQLDKSGLPSDRFFAERPEGSVSTLKIQRTQQEDSAVYLCASSLGGRVALNSPLHFGNGTRLTVT.

This clone appeared once. V is TRBV19 and J is TRBJ2-6, with D possibly TRBD1 on 5 matching bases. This CDR3 is built from 16 residues. Germline V CDR1 and CDR2: LNHDA, SQIVND (reference sequence). Deletions cut 5 bases from V and 2 bases from J, with 13 bases between. The CDR3 DNA reads as TGTGCCAGTAGTTCCACAGGTATCCCTGGGGCCAACGTCCTGACTTTC. It translates to CASSSTGIPGANVLTF.

This rearrangement joins TRBV7-9 to TRBJ1-4, with no clear D. V was trimmed by 3 bases and J by 0 bases, leaving 11 bases between them. This CDR3 contains 16 residues. Germline values: CDR1 SEHNR, CDR2 FQNEAQ (reference sequence). The CDR3 is CASSFVGAATNEKLFF. Here the CDR3 DNA reads TGTGCCAGCAGCTTCGTAGGAGCAGCAACTAATGAAAAACTGTTTTTT.

This chain links TRBV5-1 with TRBJ2-5; 9 bases line up with TRBD1. Germline V lookup: CDR1 SGHRS, CDR2 YFSETQ. The CDR3 consists of 15 residues. V was clipped by 4 bases and J by 4 bases; unmatched bases: 8. The CDR3 here is CASSQTGTGPETQYF. The DNA of the CDR3 is TGCGCCAGCAGCCAAACCGGGACAGGGCCAGAGACCCAGTACTTC.

This rearrangement joins TRBV2 to TRBJ2-2; 10 positions match TRBD2. Germline trimming cut 9 bases from V and 4 bases from J; bases unmatched to any gene: 5. Germline V gives CDR1 SNHLY, CDR2 FYNNEI. This CDR3 has 14 residues. CDR3 sequence: CARALAGGTGELFF. The CDR3 DNA reads as TGTGCCAGAGCCTTAGCGGGGGGCACCGGGGAGCTGTTTTTT.

The chain recombines TRBV3-1 (or the pseudogene TRBV3-2) with TRBJ2-1; 13 bases agree with TRBD2. The trim removed 8 bases at V and 9 bases at J, leaving 7 bases unmatched. The CDR3 has 14 amino acids. Germline V gives CDR1 LGHDT, CDR2 YNNKEL (reference sequence). The CDR3 region is CASRTSGSSGEQFF. For the CDR3, the DNA is TGTGCCAGCCGGACTAGCGGGAGTTCGGGTGAGCAGTTCTTC.

In its sample, this clone was seen once. The CDR3 protein is CASSSPLDRYEQYF. The DNA for the CDR3 is TGTGCCAGCAGCTCCCCCCTAGACAGATACGAGCAGTACTTC. V is TRBV7-8 and J is TRBJ2-7; perhaps TRBD1 as D (5 bases). Germline CDR1 and CDR2: SGHVS and FQNEAQ. V lost 4 bases and J 4 bases, leaving 14 bases between the germline ends. This CDR3 comprises 14 residues.

The chain couples TRBV10-2 to TRBJ1-5, with a weak D call TRBD1 (5 bases). The CDR3 is made up of 15 amino acids. Germline CDR1 WSHSY, CDR2 SAAADI. V was shortened by 0 bases and J by 4 bases, with 10 bases between the two germline ends. The CDR3 nucleotides read TGCGCCAGCAGTGAGTCCGACAGAGCTAATCAGCCCCAGCATTTT. This translates into CASSESDRANQPQHF.

This rearrangement joins TRBV19 to TRBJ2-1, with 10 bases fitting TRBD1. The V gene's germline CDR1 is LNHDA and CDR2 SQIVND (reference sequence). Losses at the gene ends were 5 bases for V and 8 bases for J; bases not matched to a gene: 12. This CDR3 contains 16 residues. CDR3 bases: TGTGCCAGTAGTGAGTTGTGGACAGGGGGTTTTGATGAGCAGTTCTTC. This encodes CASSELWTGGFDEQFF.

The chain couples TRBV19 to TRBJ2-3; D uncertain. This CDR3 is built from 13 residues. Germline lookup yields CDR1 LNHDA and CDR2 SQIVND (reference sequence). V gave up 4 bases and J gave up 1 base, with 6 bases separating them. CDR3 in DNA: TGTGCCAGTAGTAGCCCGGGCACAGATACGCAGTATTTT. Amino acids: CASSSPGTDTQYF. The full variable domain, in which reference TRBV19 and TRBJ2-3 provide the parts outside the CDR3, is DGGITQSPKYLFRKEGQNVTLSCEQNLNHDAMYWYRQDPGQGLRLIYYSQIVNDFQKGDIAEGYSVSREKKESFPLTVTSAQKNPTAFYLCASSSPGTDTQYFGPGTRLTVL.

This chain connects TRBV12-3 or TRBV12-4 to TRBJ1-2; 7 bases map to TRBD1. This CDR3 contains 12 residues. The junction had 4 bases not matched to a gene; V was cut back by 5 bases and J by 7 bases. The CDR3 DNA reads TGTGCCAGCAGTAGACAGGGTTTTGGCTACACCTTC. Residues: CASSRQGFGYTF.

The rearrangement links TRBV14 to TRBJ1-5; perhaps TRBD1 as D (6 bases). Germline loops: CDR1 SGHDN, CDR2 FVKESK. The CDR3 covers 17 residues. V lost 1 base and J lost 6, with 19 bases in between. Here the CDR3 DNA reads TGTGCCAGCAGCCAAGTTGGGACACCTGGAAGTGGTCAGCCCCAGCATTTT. Translating it yields CASSQVGTPGSGQPQHF.

This clone was observed once. This sequence joins TRBV12-5 and TRBJ2-1, with 9 nucleotides matching TRBD2. The CDR3 loop spans 15 amino acids. The trim removed 5 bases at V and 1 base at J, leaving 3 bases unmatched. Germline CDR1 LGHNT, CDR2 FRNRAP. The CDR3: CASGLLAGSYNEQFF. DNA for the CDR3: TGTGCTAGTGGTCTCCTAGCGGGATCCTACAATGAGCAGTTCTTC. Full variable domain (outside the CDR3, taken from reference TRBV12-5 and TRBJ2-1): DARVTQTPRHKVTEMGQEVTMRCQPILGHNTVFWYRQTMMQGLELLAYFRNRAPLDDSGMPKDRFSAEMPDATLATLKIQPSEPRDSAVYFCASGLLAGSYNEQFFGPGTRLTVL.